The sequence of this TCR beta chain was determined in a study of T cell responses to AZD1222 COVID-19 vaccine. This clone was picked up one time. The antigen is undetermined. Profiling relied on immunoSEQ multiplex PCR, and the TCRdb table lists in-frame clones only, not all of them. The data contain about 110,000 clones, about 88% of them singletons. Overall study results and limits: Baseline testing showed seropositivity in only five or six AZD1222 recipients.

Germline CDR1 is SGHNT and CDR2 is YYREEE (reference sequence). The CDR3 has 12 amino acids. Trimming took off 0 bases at V and 7 bases at J, with 2 bases between the two ends. Specimen: peripheral blood, collected 28 days after the second AZD1222 dose. The chain uses TRBV5-4 and TRBJ1-6, with D hard to call. The clonotype was recovered from an adult who received the AZD1222 COVID-19 vaccine. DNA of the CDR3: TGTGCCAGCAGCTTGGTAAATTCACCCCTCCACTTT. Translation: CASSLVNSPLHF.